This TCR beta chain stems from a study of beta chain features in type 1 diabetes. The CDR3 runs to 15 residues. From germline, CDR1 is SNHLY and CDR2 FYNNEI. The ends lost 5 bases at V and 3 bases at J; junction bases unmatched: 5. This clone was observed a handful of times. What was sequenced were expressed TCRB transcripts, since all of the isolated RNA had been reverse transcribed. Repertoires were generated with immunoSEQ multiplex PCR, while TCRdb's copy carries only in-frame clones and drops some. The table lists hundreds of thousands of clones, around 10% of them singletons. The source is a woman aged 18-35 years in good health. The sequencing input was naive CD4+ T cells from blood. The rearrangement joins TRBV2 to TRBJ2-1, with 9 bases fitting TRBD1. CDR3 residues: CASSLDRGYYNEQFF. CDR3 bases: TGTGCCAGCAGTTTAGACAGGGGGTACTACAATGAGCAGTTCTTC.